Listed below are T cell receptor beta chains from one sample, sequenced in a study of immune cell composition in non-small cell lung cancer. Data came from immunoSEQ multiplex PCR; TCRdb stores just in-frame clones and leaves some out. This sample has 700 or so clones, with just under 75% found just once. Sequencing was carried out using lung tumor tissue. The receptors stem from a human donor with non-small cell lung cancer. Both conserved end residues are part of each CDR3. The D gene is left open where the match is weak. Only some rows state a clone size, as once, few, many or a class for expanded clones.

>NA|large|12|TRBJ2-7|TRBV11-2
TGTGCCAGCAGCTTGGGCCGCTACGAGCAGTACTTC
CASSLGRYEQYF
>NA|NA|14|TRBJ2-2|TRBV19
TGTGCCAGTAAGCTGGCGGTGAACACCGGGGAGCTGTTTTTT
CASKLAVNTGELFF
>NA|NA|14|TRBJ2-7|TRBV4-3
TGCGCCAGCAGCCAAGCCGAGGGGGCCTACGAGCAGTACTTC
CASSQAEGAYEQYF
>TRBD1|NA|12|TRBJ2-7|TRBV6-6
TGTGCCAGCAGTCCCCAGGGGGTCGAGCAGTACTTC
CASSPQGVEQYF
>NA|few|14|TRBJ1-1|TRBV7-2
TGTGCCAGCAGCGCTCGCGGGGACGCAGGAGAAGCTTTCTTT
CASSARGDAGEAFF
>NA|NA|12|TRBJ2-7|TRBV27
TGTGCCAGCAGTTCCTCCTCCTACGAGCAGTACTTC
CASSSSSYEQYF
>TRBD2|hyperexpanded|15|TRBJ2-7|TRBV7-9
TGTGCCAGCAGCTCGACGAGGACTAGCCCCTACGAGCAGTACTTC
CASSSTRTSPYEQYF
>NA|hyperexpanded|15|TRBJ1-6|TRBV19
TGTGCCAGTAGTGCAGGTCCTTCAGGGAATTCACCCCTCCACTTT
CASSAGPSGNSPLHF
>NA|NA|13|TRBJ2-3|TRBV6-5
TGTGCCTGCGCTCGTGCTAGTTCAGATACGCAGTATTTT
CACARASSDTQYF
>NA|NA|14|TRBJ2-2|TRBV5-1
TGCGCCAGCAGCTTGATGAGCGAAGCCGGGGAGCTGTTTTTT
CASSLMSEAGELFF
>TRBD2|NA|16|TRBJ2-5|TRBV4-3
TGCGCCAGCAGCCAAGATCCCGATAGCGGGAGAGGGACCCAGTACTTC
CASSQDPDSGRGTQYF
>NA|few|14|TRBJ2-1|TRBV19
TGTGCCAGCTCCCGGGACACGGCCCACAATGAGCAGTTCTTC
CASSRDTAHNEQFF
>NA|NA|15|TRBJ2-1|TRBV9
TGTGCCAGCGGGAGCTCCAGTCGCTCCTACAATGAGCAGTTCTTC
CASGSSSRSYNEQFF
>NA|large|15|TRBJ2-7|TRBV5-4
TGTGCCAGCAGCTATGATGACAGGAGTACCTACGAGCAGTACTTC
CASSYDDRSTYEQYF
>TRBD2|NA|14|TRBJ2-3|TRBV7-3
TGTGCCAGCAGCCTAGCGGGGCTAAGTGATACGCAGTATTTT
CASSLAGLSDTQYF
>NA|NA|15|TRBJ2-7|TRBV9
TGTGCCAGCAGCGTAGGTCCTCCAGGGGAGGGGGAGCAGTACTTC
CASSVGPPGEGEQYF
>NA|NA|14|TRBJ1-5|TRBV28
TGTGCCAGCAGTTCTGGGGGGAGCAATCAGCCCCAGCATTTT
CASSSGGSNQPQHF
>TRBD1|NA|15|TRBJ2-2|TRBV30
TGTGCCTGGAGCGCCACAGGGGGCCTGGCCGGGGAGCTGTTTTTT
CAWSATGGLAGELFF
>TRBD2|NA|15|TRBJ2-5|TRBV7-8
TGTGCCAGCAGCTGGGGTGGCGGGGGGCAAGAGACCCAGTACTTC
CASSWGGGGQETQYF
>NA|once|15|TRBJ1-4|TRBV5-4
TGTGCCAGCAGCTTGGCCGAGACAGGAAATGAAAAACTGTTTTTT
CASSLAETGNEKLFF
>TRBD2|NA|20|TRBJ2-3|TRBV7-8
TGTGCCAGCAGCTTAAATTCCGGGACTAGCGGGGGCACTAGCACAGATACGCAGTATTTT
CASSLNSGTSGGTSTDTQYF
>NA|NA|15|TRBJ2-7|TRBV4-3
TGCGCCAGCAGCCTCTCCGTCGGGGGATTGTACGAGCAGTACTTC
CASSLSVGGLYEQYF
>TRBD2|once|17|TRBJ2-5|TRBV15
TGTGCCACCAGCAGAGACGATGCTAGCGGGAGAGGAGAGACCCAGTACTTC
CATSRDDASGRGETQYF
>TRBD1|NA|16|TRBJ1-2|TRBV27
TGTGCCAGCAGTCAATATCTACGGACAGGCGGGGATGGCTACACCTTC
CASSQYLRTGGDGYTF
>TRBD2|NA|15|TRBJ2-7|TRBV23-1
TGCGCCAGCAGTCGACTAGCTGGGGATTCCTACGAGCAGTACTTC
CASSRLAGDSYEQYF
>NA|NA|13|TRBJ1-2|TRBV5-6
TGTGCCAGCAGCTCCGGACAGAGTTATGGCTACACCTTC
CASSSGQSYGYTF
>NA|NA|13|TRBJ1-5|TRBV2
TGTGCCAGCAGACTCGAGGCGGGTCAGCCCCAGCATTTT
CASRLEAGQPQHF
>TRBD1|NA|15|TRBJ1-1|TRBV7-9
TGTGCCAGCAGCTTAGTGACAGGGGGTCACACTGAAGCTTTCTTT
CASSLVTGGHTEAFF
>NA|NA|12|TRBJ2-2|TRBV6-4
TGTGCCAGCAGTGCAGGGGTCGGGGAGCTGTTTTTT
CASSAGVGELFF
>TRBD1|NA|13|TRBJ1-5|TRBV6-9
TGTGCCAGGGACAGGGGGCTTCATCAGCCCCAGCATTTT
CARDRGLHQPQHF
>NA|NA|13|TRBJ1-5|TRBV6-1
TGCGCCAGCAGACAGGTTAACAATCAGCCCCAGCATTTT
CASRQVNNQPQHF
>NA|NA|15|TRBJ2-2|TRBV5-4
TGTGCCAGCAGTACCCCGGGACTGAACACCGGGGAGCTGTTTTTT
CASSTPGLNTGELFF
>NA|once|13|TRBJ2-7|TRBV27
TGTGCCAGCAGCCTCAAGGGGGACTACGAGCAGTACTTC
CASSLKGDYEQYF
>NA|NA|16|TRBJ2-7|TRBV10-3
TGTGCCATCAGTGAGTCGGGAGCTAGCCCTACCTACGAGCAGTACTTC
CAISESGASPTYEQYF
>TRBD2|NA|16|TRBJ2-1|TRBV2
TGTGCCAGCAGCCGGACTAGCGGGAGTTCCTACAATGAGCAGTTCTTC
CASSRTSGSSYNEQFF
>TRBD1|NA|14|TRBJ2-7|TRBV4-3
TGCGCCAGCAGCCAAGCCGAGGGGGCCTGCGAGCAGTACTTC
CASSQAEGACEQYF
>TRBD1|few|15|TRBJ2-1|TRBV18
TGTGCCAGTTCGCAGGGGGAGTCCTCCTACAATGAGCAGTTCTTC
CASSQGESSYNEQFF
>TRBD2|NA|18|TRBJ2-5|TRBV15
TGTGCCACCAGCAGACTTGCGCCGGGGGGGCCGATAGGAGAGACCCAGTACTTC
CATSRLAPGGPIGETQYF
>TRBD1|NA|13|TRBJ2-1|TRBV5-5
TGTGCCAGTAGAGACAGGGTGGTCAATGAGCAGTTCTTC
CASRDRVVNEQFF